The present TCR beta chain was sequenced within a study of CD8+CD57+ T cells in acquired aplastic anemia. Remarks on this clonotype: The antigen is undetermined.

Study conclusions and caveats: For CD8+ Simpson's diversity, patients and controls showed no significant difference.

Using genomic DNA as the template, TCR beta VDJ and CDR3 profiling was carried out. TCRdb reprocessed the reads via MiXCR and lists one record per CDR3 protein. The sample records about 160,000 distinct CDR3 sequences, 71% being singletons. Patients included in sequencing had previously demonstrated CD8+CD57+ cell expansion by flow cytometry. Untreated patients provided the blood samples, with no therapy given before sampling. CDR1 is SGHTS, CDR2 YDEGEE, per germline. This CDR3 is 14 amino acids long. J lost 7 bases, V lost 2 bases, and 4 bases had no gene match. This sequence joins TRBV5-8 and TRBJ1-5; 9 bases map to TRBD1. Material for sequencing was sorted CD4+, CD8+, or CD8+CD57+ T cells (not recorded which) from PBMCs. The TCR sequence derives from a human donor with aplastic anemia. CDR3 sequence: CASSLQGARQPQHF. Here the CDR3 DNA reads TGTGCCAGCAGCTTACAGGGGGCTCGGCAGCCCCAGCATTTT.